Presented here are 20 T cell receptor beta chains from one specimen sequenced in a study of blood T cell repertoires in COVID-19. Here immunoSEQ multiplex PCR was the method, and the copy in TCRdb shows in-frame clones only, minus some. The sample holds more than 65,000 clones; roughly 84% are singletons and the top ten take 3% to 4%. Source material: peripheral blood. The receptors were sampled from a man between 45 and 60 years old with acute or convalescent COVID-19.

J is TRBJ2-5 and V is TRBV6-2 or TRBV6-3; the D gene is possibly TRBD1 (5 bases). The CDR3 has 13 amino acids. Germline V gene lookup returns CDR1 MNHEY and CDR2 SVGEGT. The V end lost 5 bases, the J end lost 5 bases, and 12 bases lay between the germline ends. The CDR3 region has the DNA TGTGCCAGCAGTCGACAGCCCGAGGAGACCCAGTACTTC. It yields the protein CASSRQPEETQYF.

This clone is a singleton in its sample. The chain combines TRBV30 with TRBJ1-5; D unresolved. V was clipped by 0 bases and J by 3 bases, with 6 bases between them. In germline, CDR1 is GTSNPN, CDR2 SVGIG (reference sequence). CDR3 size: 13 residues. In DNA form, the CDR3 reads TGTGCCTGGAGTGTACAAGACAATCAGCCCCAGCATTTT. It codes for CAWSVQDNQPQHF.

V is TRBV6-2 or TRBV6-3 and J is TRBJ2-5; TRBD2 matches 7 bases. Germline V gene sequence: CDR1 MNHEY, CDR2 SVGEGT. This CDR3 has 18 amino acids. V dropped 6 bases and J dropped 0; count of bases not matched to a gene: 16. The CDR3 spells CASSRRPKAGQYQETQYF. In nucleotides, the CDR3 is TGTGCCAGCAGCCGGAGACCCAAAGCGGGGCAGTACCAAGAGACCCAGTACTTC.

In this sample, this clone turned up once. The chain links TRBV7-6 to TRBJ2-7; 10 nucleotides line up with TRBD1. Germline V CDR1 and CDR2: SGHVS, FNYEAQ. V lost 2 bases to trimming and J lost 4 bases; unmatched junction nucleotides: 11. This CDR3 is 17 amino acids long. The CDR3 protein is CASSLTRSGTGEYEQYF. The CDR3 DNA follows: TGTGCCAGCAGCTTAACGAGATCCGGGACAGGGGAATACGAGCAGTACTTC.

V is TRBV7-9 and J is TRBJ1-3, with D unresolved. In germline, CDR1 is SEHNR, CDR2 FQNEAQ (reference sequence). V was cut by 1 base and J by 0 bases, with 7 bases left in between. The CDR3 covers 15 residues. In nucleotides, the CDR3 is TGTGCCAGCAGCTTAGGCGGCGCCTCTGGAAACACCATATATTTT. It codes for CASSLGGASGNTIYF.

A single count supports this clone. This chain joins TRBV6-1 and TRBJ1-3; D call uncertain. The V gene's germline CDR1 is MNHNS and CDR2 SASEGT. V lost 1 base, J lost 0 bases, and 13 bases lay in between. This CDR3 has 17 amino acids. The DNA for the CDR3 is TGTGCCAGCAGTGAAGTTTGGCGGGCCAGCTCTGGAAACACCATATATTTT. It encodes CASSEVWRASSGNTIYF.

DNA of the CDR3: TGTGCCAGCAGCTTAACCACTGAGAACACCGGGGAGCTGTTTTTT. It specifies CASSLTTENTGELFF. The genes are TRBV7-6 and TRBJ2-2; D remains unclear. CDR1 is SGHVS and CDR2 is FNYEAQ in the germline V gene. V lost 2 bases and J 1 base, leaving 8 bases between the germline ends. The CDR3 sequence is 15 residues long.

This clone was detected only once. This chain connects TRBV24-1 to TRBJ1-3; D possibly corresponds to TRBD1 (6 bases). From germline, CDR1 is KGHDR and CDR2 SFDVKD. CDR3 size: 15 residues. V was cut by 4 bases and J by 0 bases, with 9 bases left in between. Here the CDR3 DNA reads TGTGCCACCAGTGAGGCAGGGGACTCTGGAAACACCATATATTTT. This codes for CATSEAGDSGNTIYF.

The chain links TRBV6-2 or TRBV6-3 to TRBJ2-1; TRBD2 aligns across 13 bases. The CDR3 has 15 residues. Germline assignment: CDR1 MNHEY and CDR2 SVGEGT. V shed 4 bases and J 6 bases; nucleotides not matched to a gene: 3. CDR3 loop: CASSWGTSGINEQFF. The CDR3 coding sequence is TGTGCCAGCAGTTGGGGGACTAGCGGGATCAATGAGCAGTTCTTC.

The rearrangement links TRBV10-3 to TRBJ1-4, with D unclear. Trimming shortened V by 0 bases and J by 8 bases, and 13 bases separated the two germline ends. Germline values: CDR1 ENHRY, CDR2 SYGVKD. The CDR3 runs to 15 residues. As DNA, the CDR3 is TGTGCCATCAGTGAGTCAGGCAGTCGGAGCGAAAAACTGTTTTTT. Translating it yields CAISESGSRSEKLFF.

The count of this clone is one. J is TRBJ2-3 and V is TRBV29-1; perhaps TRBD2 as D (6 bases). In germline, CDR1 is SQVTM, CDR2 ANQGSEA. The ends were cut back, 1 base at V and 1 base at J, with 9 bases in the middle. The CDR3 contains 14 residues. This CDR3 is CSVEGGAGTDTQYF. The CDR3 nucleotides are TGCAGCGTTGAAGGCGGGGCCGGCACAGATACGCAGTATTTT.

The chain combines TRBV27 with TRBJ2-5; D is possibly TRBD1 (6 bases). V was pared by 5 bases and J by 5 bases, with 18 bases between. This CDR3 is 15 amino acids long. From germline, CDR1 is MNHEY and CDR2 SMNVEV (reference sequence). The CDR3 nucleotides read TGTGCCAGCAGTGCGGCGGACAGATTTCGGGAGACCCAGTACTTC. Protein sequence: CASSAADRFRETQYF.

CDR3 amino acids: CASSLQAPTYEQYF. DNA for the CDR3: TGTGCCAGCAGCCTTCAAGCCCCTACCTACGAGCAGTACTTC. The rearrangement uses TRBV7-9 and TRBJ2-7; D remains unclear. CDR1 is SEHNR and CDR2 is FQNEAQ in the germline V gene (reference sequence). The CDR3 is 14 amino acids. Trimming removed 5 bases at V and 2 bases at J, with 13 bases between.

This chain joins TRBV30 and TRBJ2-7; D not certain. This CDR3 comprises 12 residues. The germline V gene encodes CDR1 GTSNPN and CDR2 SVGIG (reference sequence). V gave up 0 bases and J gave up 4 bases, with 7 bases separating them. The CDR3 reads CAWSVQDYEQYF. The CDR3 DNA follows: TGTGCCTGGAGTGTCCAGGATTACGAGCAGTACTTC.

The chain is built from TRBV7-8 and TRBJ2-7, with TRBD2 matching over 14 bases. From germline, CDR1 is SGHVS and CDR2 FQNEAQ. The junction had 7 bases not matched to a gene; V was cut back by 3 bases and J by 6 bases. The CDR3 covers 16 residues. The CDR3 nucleotides read TGTGCCAGCAGCTTGGCCGGACTAGCGGGGGGATCCGAGCAGTACTTC. Its translation is CASSLAGLAGGSEQYF.

The genes are TRBV6-2 or TRBV6-3 and TRBJ2-7; 7 bases match TRBD1. Germline-derived CDR1 and CDR2 are MNHEY and SVGEGT. CDR3 length equals 17 residues. J was trimmed by 2 bases and V by 2 bases; bases with no gene match: 12. The DNA for the CDR3 is TGTGCCAGCAGTTACGGGAGAGGTAGGGGGCGGCCCTACGAGCAGTACTTC. Translation gives CASSYGRGRGRPYEQYF.

This clone was found a few times. The chain joins TRBV29-1 to TRBJ1-1; 8 nucleotides agree with TRBD1. Looked up from germline, CDR1 is SQVTM and CDR2 is ANQGSEA. Losses at the gene ends were 6 bases for V and 5 bases for J; bases not matched to a gene: 5. This CDR3 is built from 12 residues. CDR3 loop: CSVGQGGTEAFF. The CDR3 DNA is TGCAGCGTCGGACAGGGAGGGACTGAAGCTTTCTTT.

This clone was seen just once. This chain connects TRBV6-2 or TRBV6-3 to TRBJ2-2; maybe TRBD1 (6 bases). Looked up from germline, CDR1 is MNHEY and CDR2 is SVGEGT. V lost 5 bases and J 8 bases, leaving 24 bases between the germline ends. The CDR3 contains 17 residues. The CDR3 sequence: CASSQGPYRVVTGELFF. The DNA of the CDR3 is TGTGCCAGCAGTCAGGGGCCGTACAGGGTCGTCACTGGGGAGCTGTTTTTT.

This clone was observed a handful of times. This chain connects TRBV6-6 to TRBJ1-3; 8 bases line up with TRBD1. Germline values: CDR1 MNHNY, CDR2 SVGAGI (reference sequence). The V and J ends lost 4 bases and 2 bases, in that order; junction bases with no gene match: 1. There are 14 residues in the CDR3. DNA of the CDR3: TGTGCCAGCAGTTTACAGGGGGCTGGAAACACCATATATTTT. Its protein is CASSLQGAGNTIYF.

The V call is TRBV7-3, the J call TRBJ2-1; TRBD2 is a possible D gene (5 bases). Looked up from germline, CDR1 is SGHTA and CDR2 is FQGTGA. The CDR3 runs 15 residues. V was pared by 1 base and J by 3 bases, with 10 bases between. In DNA, the CDR3 is TGTGCCAGCAGCTTAAGCCTAGCCCACTACAATGAGCAGTTCTTC. This codes for CASSLSLAHYNEQFF.